This T cell receptor (beta chain) was observed in a study of blood T cell repertoires in COVID-19 (TCRdb year 2020). Study-level background: Samples covering the acute and convalescent phases of COVID-19 were provided by collaborators in the United States, Italy and Spain. The material from the prospective study consisted of cDNA or gDNA derived from T cells, B-cell-depleted T cells, or PBMCs. Subjects who had been exposed to COVID-19, were actively infected with it, or had recovered from it provided the deeply sampled blood TCRbeta repertoires that made up the dataset. The repertoires were released in a freely available public database intended as a resource for research on the immune response to SARS-CoV-2. The samples were drawn from the first 160 participants of the ongoing ImmuneRACE study and from 1,254 subjects provided by 6 global collaborators. A de-identified subject ID, COVID-19 status, age in years and sex were almost always included in the sample metadata. HLA class I and class II types, where available, came from metadata supplied by the sample provider rather than from assay-based typing. The full study reports these points: How much clinical and demographic metadata was included differed by source and by participant, and the metadata was provided uncurated.

Samples from volunteer blood donors who had recovered from COVID-19 were contributed by a second Seattle source. Each collaborating institution followed its own protocols to collect whole blood in K2EDTA tubes. For TCRbeta analysis, collaborator samples were shipped as frozen whole blood, as isolated PBMCs, or as DNA extracted from either sample type. To note about this clone: Its binding antigen is unknown. The sample holds no much larger clone one base away, and base qualities are not on file.

For this chain, trimming is 6 bases at the V end and 3 bases at the J end, and the number of junction bases without a gene match is 6. Via the germline V gene, CDR1 is SGHRS and CDR2 YFSETQ. The CDR3 runs 15 residues from the cysteine to the phenylalanine. Just CDR3 DNA is preserved here, 45 bases in frame from base 1. The immunoSEQ Assay, a bias-controlled multiplex PCR, was used to amplify TCRbeta CDR3 regions from genomic DNA. On the study's bioinformatics: The number of nucleated cells in each sample was estimated from the amplification of reference gene primers within the assay. Sequence reads were collapsed and filtered to measure the absolute abundance of every unique TCRbeta CDR3 rearrangement. For each sample, productive Simpson clonality was calculated as the square root of Simpson's diversity index over productive rearrangements. As stored in TCRdb, this immuneACCESS dataset retains in-frame rearrangements with V and J assigned. A fraction of the clones does not appear; measured against another copy, unresolved V genes explain less than half of the discrepancy, and the remainder lacks a known reason. That table is the source of V, J and clone size, and D and trimming were worked out from the DNA. The sample records approximately 260,000 clones, about 88% of which are singletons. The top ten constitute 4% to 5% of the sample.

Sequences were obtained from peripheral blood. The clonotype originates from a woman in her thirties or forties who had recovered from COVID-19. The sequence joins TRBV5-1 to TRBJ2-1, and 10 junction bases match TRBD2. The CDR3 region: CASIRTSGDYNEQFF. Here is the DNA: TGCGCCAGCATCAGAACTAGCGGGGACTACAATGAGCAGTTCTTC.